This entry concerns a single T cell receptor (beta chain). Its cognate antigen is unknown. The sample originates from a study of cytomegalovirus exposure and HLA in healthy donors. The PCR was carried out with 60 Vbeta primers and 13 Jbeta primers. Method: immunoSEQ multiplex PCR; TCRdb's copy keeps in-frame clones and lacks some. This repertoire includes around 140,000 clones. Study findings and constraints: Later analysis associated a missense DCLRE1C variant with TCR beta V- and J-gene trimming. Donors were assumed by presence/absence analyses to have roughly uniform sequencing depth.

The clonotype was recovered from a woman aged 40 to 49 in good health and CMV-seronegative. Sequencing was performed on PBMCs.

The CDR3 coding sequence is TGTGCCAGCAGCCTAGAGCGCACTGAAGCTTTCTTT. It translates to CASSLERTEAFF. This rearrangement joins TRBV5-6 to TRBJ1-1, with unresolved D. The V gene's germline CDR1 is SGHDT and CDR2 YYEEEE. This CDR3 has 12 residues. V lost 4 bases, J lost 4 bases, and 8 bases lay in between.